The 5 T cell receptor beta chains in this list originate from one sample, sequenced in a study of control samples from healthy donors and cancer patients. Generated by immunoSEQ multiplex PCR, the TCRdb table keeps only in-frame clones and is missing some. In the table there are around 250,000 clones, around 80% of which are singletons. Input material: PBMCs. The receptors stem from a woman aged 55-70 years with lung cancer.

The rearrangement links TRBV7-9 to TRBJ1-6; D unresolved. This CDR3 is 16 amino acids long. V lost 5 bases to trimming and J lost 5 bases, with 16 bases between them. Germline values: CDR1 SEHNR, CDR2 FQNEAQ (reference sequence). The CDR3 region is CASSPSGGGDNSPLHF. The DNA for the CDR3 is TGTGCCAGCAGCCCCTCGGGTGGCGGAGATAATTCACCCCTCCACTTT. The full variable domain, in which reference TRBV7-9 and TRBJ1-6 provide the parts outside the CDR3, is DTGVSQNPRHKITKRGQNVTFRCDPISEHNRLYWYRQTLGQGPEFLTYFQNEAQLEKSRLLSDRFSAERPKGSFSTLEIQRTEQGDSAMYLCASSPSGGGDNSPLHFGNGTRLTVT.

V is TRBV7-8 and J is TRBJ2-7, with 7 bases aligning to TRBD1. Germline V lookup: CDR1 SGHVS, CDR2 FQNEAQ. This CDR3 is 14 amino acids long. Trimming removed 4 bases from V and 0 bases from J; junction bases left unmatched: 3. This chain's CDR3 is CASSSTGNSYEQYF. CDR3 DNA sequence: TGTGCCAGCAGCTCGACAGGGAACTCCTACGAGCAGTACTTC.

The gene calls are TRBV2 and TRBJ2-7; no definite D call. Trimming removed 6 bases at V and 7 bases at J, with 19 bases between. Germline values: CDR1 SNHLY, CDR2 FYNNEI. The CDR3 is 14 residues long. CDR3 residues: CASSQTGLSDEQYF. Written as DNA, the CDR3 is TGTGCCAGCAGCCAAACCGGGCTTTCGGATGAGCAGTACTTC.

V usage is TRBV19 and J usage is TRBJ1-5; TRBD1 agrees at 8 bases. V dropped 5 bases and J dropped 6; count of bases not matched to a gene: 9. The germline V gene has CDR1 LNHDA and CDR2 SQIVND (reference sequence). CDR3 length equals 15 residues. The CDR3 is CASSRAGGAGQPQHF. The CDR3 region has the DNA TGTGCCAGTAGTCGGGCAGGGGGCGCGGGTCAGCCCCAGCATTTT.

This chain connects TRBV28 to TRBJ1-4, with D unclear. The CDR3 loop spans 13 amino acids. The V and J ends lost 8 bases and 3 bases respectively, with 10 bases between them. Germline assignment: CDR1 MDHEN and CDR2 SYDVKM. The CDR3 is CASHGVANEKLFF. The DNA of the CDR3 is TGTGCCAGCCATGGCGTGGCTAATGAAAAACTGTTTTTT.